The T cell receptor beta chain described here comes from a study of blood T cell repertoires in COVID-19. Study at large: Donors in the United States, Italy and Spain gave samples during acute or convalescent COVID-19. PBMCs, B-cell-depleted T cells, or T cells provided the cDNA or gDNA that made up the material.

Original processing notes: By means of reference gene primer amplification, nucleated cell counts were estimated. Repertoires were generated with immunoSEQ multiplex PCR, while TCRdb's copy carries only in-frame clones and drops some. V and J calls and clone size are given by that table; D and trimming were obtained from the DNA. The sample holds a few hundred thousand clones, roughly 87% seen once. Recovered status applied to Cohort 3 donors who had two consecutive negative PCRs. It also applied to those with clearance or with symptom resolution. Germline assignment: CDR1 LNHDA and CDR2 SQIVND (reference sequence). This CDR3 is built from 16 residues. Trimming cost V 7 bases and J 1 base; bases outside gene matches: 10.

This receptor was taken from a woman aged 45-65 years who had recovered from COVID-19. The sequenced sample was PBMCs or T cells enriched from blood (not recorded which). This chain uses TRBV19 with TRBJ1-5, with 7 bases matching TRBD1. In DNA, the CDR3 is TGTGCCAGTAAAGGAGGACAGGTGGACAGCAATCAGCCCCAGCATTTT. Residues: CASKGGQVDSNQPQHF. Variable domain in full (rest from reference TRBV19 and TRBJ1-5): DGGITQSPKYLFRKEGQNVTLSCEQNLNHDAMYWYRQDPGQGLRLIYYSQIVNDFQKGDIAEGYSVSREKKESFPLTVTSAQKNPTAFYLCASKGGQVDSNQPQHFGDGTRLSIL.